This T cell receptor beta chain was captured by sequencing in a study of identical twins. General study points: The study drew conclusions from cross-sectional statistical analysis, not from following the same donors.

About this clonotype: The antigen remains unidentified.

TCRdb used MiXCR to reprocess the 5' RACE reads, holding one entry per CDR3 protein. The sample yields 700,000 or so distinct CDR3 sequences, more than 6.5% seen once. Donors uniformly comprised healthy Caucasians. The CDR3 has 14 residues. Germline CDR1 reads SNHLY; CDR2 reads FYNNEI. V lost 7 bases to trimming and J lost 3 bases, with 13 bases between them. These records were also assigned to another study, of yellow fever vaccine responses in identical twins. From that second work: Reportedly, twins' vaccine T cell responses looked partly convergent and partly personalized.

V usage is TRBV2 and J usage is TRBJ2-1; D may match TRBD1 or TRBD2 (5 bases each). This receptor was taken from a woman aged 18-30 years in good health. Sample: PBMCs. This chain's CDR3 is CASKPRDHYNEQFF. For the CDR3, the DNA is TGTGCCAGCAAACCCCGGGACCACTACAATGAGCAGTTCTTC.